This TCR beta chain was recovered during a study of tumor-infiltrating lymphocytes in primary liver carcinoma. A primer in the constant region served to generate TCR beta cDNA from 450 to 600 ng of total RNA. Investigators got TCR beta libraries out of three nested multiplex PCR rounds, done with slightly modified ARM-PCR. Via MiXCR, TCRdb re-called the multiplex PCR reads, giving one row per CDR3 protein. The table shows fewer than 400,000 distinct CDR3 sequences, with less than 75% occurring only once. Unsorted whole blood served as the source of blood RNA, and germline DNA was extracted as well. Before any surgery took place, 3 to 4.5 milliliters of peripheral blood were collected. The specimen was peripheral blood. The sequence derives from a man in his forties or fifties with primary liver carcinoma and hepatitis B virus infection.

The CDR3 sequence: CAWGGGWPDYEQYF. DNA for the CDR3: TGTGCCTGGGGTGGAGGATGGCCGGACTACGAGCAGTACTTC. The V gene is TRBV30, the J gene TRBJ2-7; TRBD2 is a possible D gene (5 bases). Per germline, CDR1 GTSNPN and CDR2 SVGIG (reference sequence). The CDR3 has 14 residues. V was shortened by 5 bases and J by 3 bases, with 17 bases between the two germline ends. Together with reference TRBV30 and TRBJ2-7, the CDR3 gives the full variable domain: SQTIHQWPATLVQPVGSPLSLECTVEGTSNPNLYWYRQAAGRGLQLLFYSVGIGQISSEVPQNLSASRPQDRQFILSSKKLLLSDSGFYLCAWGGGWPDYEQYFGPGTRLTVT.